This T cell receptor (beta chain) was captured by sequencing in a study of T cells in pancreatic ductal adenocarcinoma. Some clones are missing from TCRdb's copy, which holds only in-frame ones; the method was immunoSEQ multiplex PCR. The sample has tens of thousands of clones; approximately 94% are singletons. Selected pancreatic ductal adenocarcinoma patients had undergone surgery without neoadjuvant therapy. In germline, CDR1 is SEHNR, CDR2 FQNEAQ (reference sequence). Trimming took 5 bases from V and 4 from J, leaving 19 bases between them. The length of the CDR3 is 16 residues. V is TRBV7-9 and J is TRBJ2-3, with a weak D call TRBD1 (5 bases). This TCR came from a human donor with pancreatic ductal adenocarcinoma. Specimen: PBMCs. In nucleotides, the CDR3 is TGTGCCAGCAGCCAGGTCGGCGCCGAAGGGGCAGATACGCAGTATTTT. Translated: CASSQVGAEGADTQYF.